The rows below give T cell receptor beta chains drawn from one sample of a study of T-cell memory formation after mild COVID-19. MiXCR was run by TCRdb on the 5' RACE reads, yielding one entry per CDR3 protein. The sample records 200,000 or so distinct CDR3 sequences, around 16% being singletons. Sequencing input: PBMCs or a T cell subset sorted from them (not recorded which). These receptors all come from an adult woman who had mild COVID-19 (a few samples of this study predate the infection). Cell type and time point are not known. Each CDR3 is given with its conserved first and last residue. A D gene is named only where the DNA matches it firmly. Not all rows give a size; the values are once, few, many and, for expanded clones, a class.

cdr3_aa cdr3_nt d_call j_call v_call clone_size
CASARQGGFGELFF TGTGCCAGTGCCAGACAGGGGGGTTTCGGGGAGCTGTTTTTT TRBD1 TRBJ2-2 TRBV19 .
CASSLDRTYNSPLHF TGTGCCAGCAGCTTAGACAGGACCTATAATTCACCCCTCCACTTT . TRBJ1-6 TRBV7-2 few
CASSRTEEQFF TGTGCCAGCAGCCGGACAGAAGAGCAGTTCTTC . TRBJ2-1 TRBV3-1 .
CASSPATGAQHF TGTGCCAGCAGCCCAGCCACAGGGGCCCAGCATTTT TRBD1 TRBJ1-5 TRBV3-1 .
CATSETDREDGYTF TGTGCCACCAGTGAAACGGACAGGGAGGATGGCTACACCTTC TRBD1 TRBJ1-2 TRBV24-1 .
CASSFRLAGRYNEQFF TGTGCCAGCAGTTTTCGACTAGCGGGGCGTTACAATGAGCAGTTCTTC TRBD2 TRBJ2-1 TRBV12-3/TRBV12-4 .
CASSLRLAGDLTGELFF TGTGCCAGCAGCTTACGGCTAGCGGGGGACCTCACCGGGGAGCTGTTTTTT TRBD2 TRBJ2-2 TRBV7-2 .
CASSGGRSAGPQYYEQYF TGTGCCAGCAGCGGCGGACGATCGGCAGGCCCTCAATACTACGAGCAGTACTTC . TRBJ2-7 TRBV5-6 many
CATSDSGTMRYEQFF TGTGCCACCAGTGATTCCGGGACTATGAGGTATGAGCAGTTCTTC TRBD2 TRBJ2-1 TRBV24-1 .
CASSVLNEQFF TGTGCCAGCAGCGTTCTCAATGAGCAGTTCTTC . TRBJ2-1 TRBV7-8 few
CASSNVLAQDRNEQYF TGTGCCAGCAGCAATGTCCTAGCGCAGGATCGAAACGAGCAGTACTTC . TRBJ2-7 TRBV7-9 few
CSARGGQGNHNEQFF TGCAGTGCTAGAGGGGGACAGGGAAACCACAATGAGCAGTTCTTC TRBD1 TRBJ2-1 TRBV20-1 many
CSALESLHEKLFF TGCAGTGCCTTGGAATCCCTTCATGAAAAACTGTTTTTT . TRBJ1-4 TRBV20-1 few
CAWRTGYEQYF TGTGCCTGGAGGACAGGGTACGAGCAGTACTTC TRBD1 TRBJ2-7 TRBV30 .
CASSKAPDRMNTEAFF TGTGCCAGCAGCAAAGCCCCGGACAGGATGAACACTGAAGCTTTCTTT . TRBJ1-1 TRBV21-1 .
CSVGSGSSYEQYF TGCAGCGTCGGTAGCGGGAGCTCCTACGAGCAGTACTTC TRBD2 TRBJ2-7 TRBV29-1 .
CASSLVGTTVF TGTGCCAGCAGTTTAGTGGGGACAACGGTCTTC . TRBJ2-7 TRBV12-3/TRBV12-4 few
CASSLAREKETQYF TGCGCCAGCAGCTTGGCCAGGGAAAAAGAGACCCAGTACTTC . TRBJ2-5 TRBV5-1 few
CASSLAWDRGYGYTF TGCGCCAGCAGCTTGGCCTGGGACAGGGGCTATGGCTACACCTTC TRBD1 TRBJ1-2 TRBV5-1 few
CASSPPTGRNEKLFF TGTGCCAGCAGCCCGCCGACAGGGAGGAATGAAAAACTGTTTTTT TRBD1 TRBJ1-4 TRBV7-2 .
CASSPVGIYEQYF TGCGCCAGCAGTCCCGTGGGGATCTACGAGCAGTACTTC . TRBJ2-7 TRBV5-1 few
CASSSAGQGIGEQFF TGTGCCAGCAGCTCCGCCGGACAGGGGATAGGGGAGCAGTTCTTC TRBD1 TRBJ2-1 TRBV5-6 .
CASSFDRGYYNEQFF TGTGCCAGCAGCTTTGACAGGGGGTACTACAATGAGCAGTTCTTC TRBD1 TRBJ2-1 TRBV7-8 .
CSARETGKGNIQYF TGCAGTGCTAGAGAAACGGGGAAGGGAAACATTCAGTACTTC . TRBJ2-4 TRBV20-1 .
CASSGTSGREETQYF TGTGCCAGTTCCGGGACTAGCGGGAGGGAAGAGACCCAGTACTTC TRBD2 TRBJ2-5 TRBV7-3 .
CATSGGGGRLETQYF TGTGCCACCAGTGGAGGGGGAGGGCGGTTAGAGACCCAGTACTTC . TRBJ2-5 TRBV24-1 few
CASSSNRDQPQHF TGTGCCAGCAGCTCCAATAGGGATCAGCCCCAGCATTTT . TRBJ1-5 TRBV5-5 few
CASSFLGADEQFF TGTGCCAGCAGCTTCCTTGGGGCTGATGAGCAGTTCTTC . TRBJ2-1 TRBV7-2 .
CAPPGVDGYTF TGCGCCCCACCGGGGGTCGATGGCTACACCTTC . TRBJ1-2 TRBV5-1 few
CASSLSYTGELFF TGCGCCAGCAGCTTGTCATACACCGGGGAGCTGTTTTTT . TRBJ2-2 TRBV5-1 few
CASSSNARGTDTQYF TGTGCCAGCAGTTCCAACGCCAGGGGAACAGATACGCAGTATTTT . TRBJ2-3 TRBV12-3/TRBV12-4 .
CATSRDFPNYGYTF TGTGCCACCAGCAGAGATTTTCCTAACTATGGCTACACCTTC . TRBJ1-2 TRBV15 few
CASTPGGSGANVLTF TGTGCCAGCACCCCCGGGGGATCTGGGGCCAACGTCCTGACTTTC . TRBJ2-6 TRBV6-6 few
CASSEETLAGINKNIQYF TGTGCCAGCAGTGAAGAGACCCTAGCGGGGATAAACAAAAACATTCAGTACTTC TRBD2 TRBJ2-4 TRBV6-1 .
CASSQDGVQPQHF TGCGCCAGCAGTCAGGACGGGGTCCAGCCCCAGCATTTT . TRBJ1-5 TRBV23-1 .